The clone carrying this T cell receptor (beta chain) is a singleton in its sample. These data are taken from a study of blood T cell repertoires in COVID-19. About the study: Sites in the United States, Italy and Spain provided acute and convalescent COVID-19 samples.

The V and J ends lost 6 bases and 7 bases respectively, with 18 bases between them. The CDR3 totals 14 residues. In germline, CDR1 is MDHEN, CDR2 SYDVKM. Measured with immunoSEQ multiplex PCR; TCRdb has only the in-frame clones, and not every one. The sample lists 80,000 or so clones; 65% to 90% were seen once. Sequencing input: peripheral blood. The genes are TRBV28 and TRBJ1-2; the D gene is possibly TRBD1 (5 bases). The TCR comes from a man older than 75 with acute or convalescent COVID-19. CDR3 in amino acids: CASSRRGGTSGYTF. The CDR3 bases are TGTGCCAGCAGCCGCCGGGGGGGAACGAGTGGCTACACCTTC.